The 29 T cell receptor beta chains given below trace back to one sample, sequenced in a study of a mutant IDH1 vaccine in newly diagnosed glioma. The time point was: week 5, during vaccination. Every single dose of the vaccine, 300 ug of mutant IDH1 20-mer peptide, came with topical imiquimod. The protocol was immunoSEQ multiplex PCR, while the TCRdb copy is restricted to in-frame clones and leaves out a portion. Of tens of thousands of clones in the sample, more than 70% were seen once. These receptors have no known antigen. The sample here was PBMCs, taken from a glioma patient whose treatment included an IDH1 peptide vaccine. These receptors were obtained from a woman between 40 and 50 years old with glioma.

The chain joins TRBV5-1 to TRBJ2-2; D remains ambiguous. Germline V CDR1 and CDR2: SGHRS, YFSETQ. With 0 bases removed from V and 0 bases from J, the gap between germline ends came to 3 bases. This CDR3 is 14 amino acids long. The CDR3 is CASSLGPNTGELFF. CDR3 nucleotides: TGCGCCAGCAGCTTGGGACCGAACACCGGGGAGCTGTTTTTT. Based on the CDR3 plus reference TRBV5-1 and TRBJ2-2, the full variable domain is KAGVTQTPRYLIKTRGQQVTLSCSPISGHRSVSWYQQTPGQGLQFLFEYFSETQRNKGNFPGRFSGRQFSNSRSEMNVSTLELGDSALYLCASSLGPNTGELFFGEGSRLTVL.

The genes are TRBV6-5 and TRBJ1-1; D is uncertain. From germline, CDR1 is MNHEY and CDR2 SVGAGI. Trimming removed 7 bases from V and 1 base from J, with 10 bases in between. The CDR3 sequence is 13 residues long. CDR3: CASKLEGNTEAFF. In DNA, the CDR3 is TGTGCCAGCAAACTAGAAGGGAACACTGAAGCTTTCTTT.

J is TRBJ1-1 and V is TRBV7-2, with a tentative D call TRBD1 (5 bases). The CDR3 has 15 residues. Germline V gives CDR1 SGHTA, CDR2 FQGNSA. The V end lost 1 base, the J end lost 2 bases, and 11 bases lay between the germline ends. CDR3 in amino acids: CASSLGGTQNTEAFF. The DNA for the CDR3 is TGTGCCAGCAGCTTAGGGGGCACACAAAACACTGAAGCTTTCTTT.

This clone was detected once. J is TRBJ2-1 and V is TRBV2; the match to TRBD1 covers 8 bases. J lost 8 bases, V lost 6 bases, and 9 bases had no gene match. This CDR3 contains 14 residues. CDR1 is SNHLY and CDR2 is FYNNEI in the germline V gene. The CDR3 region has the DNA TGTGCCAGCAGGAGGACAGGGATTTTGGATGAGCAGTTCTTC. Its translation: CASRRTGILDEQFF.

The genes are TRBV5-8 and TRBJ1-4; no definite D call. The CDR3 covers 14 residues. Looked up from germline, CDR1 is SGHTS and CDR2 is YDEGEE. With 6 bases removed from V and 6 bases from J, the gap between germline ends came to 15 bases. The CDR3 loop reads CASTPDFSYEKLFF. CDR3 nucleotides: TGTGCCAGCACCCCGGACTTCTCCTATGAAAAACTGTTTTTT.

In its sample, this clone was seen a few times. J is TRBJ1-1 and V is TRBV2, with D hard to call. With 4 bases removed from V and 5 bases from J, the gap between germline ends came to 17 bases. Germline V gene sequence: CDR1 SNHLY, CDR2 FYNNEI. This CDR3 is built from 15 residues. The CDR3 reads CASSVDWEGETEAFF. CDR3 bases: TGTGCCAGCAGTGTTGATTGGGAAGGAGAAACTGAAGCTTTCTTT.

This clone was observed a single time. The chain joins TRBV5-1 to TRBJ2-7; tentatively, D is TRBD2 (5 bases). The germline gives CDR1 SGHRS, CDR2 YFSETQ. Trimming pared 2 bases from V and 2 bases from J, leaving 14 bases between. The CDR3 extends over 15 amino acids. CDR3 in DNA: TGCGCCAGCAGCTTTCGGGAACTACATCCCTACGAGCAGTACTTC. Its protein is CASSFRELHPYEQYF.

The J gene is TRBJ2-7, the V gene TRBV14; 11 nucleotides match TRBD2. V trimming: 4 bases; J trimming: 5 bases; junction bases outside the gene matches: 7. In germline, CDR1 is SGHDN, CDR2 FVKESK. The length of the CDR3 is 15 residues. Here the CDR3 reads CASSLLGTSGDEQYF. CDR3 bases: TGTGCCAGCAGCCTCCTCGGGACTAGCGGCGACGAGCAGTACTTC.

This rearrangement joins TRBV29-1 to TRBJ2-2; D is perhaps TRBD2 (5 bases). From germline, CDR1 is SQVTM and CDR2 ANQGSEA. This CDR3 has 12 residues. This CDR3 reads CTARVETGELFF. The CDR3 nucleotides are TGCACAGCGAGGGTGGAGACCGGGGAGCTGTTTTTT.

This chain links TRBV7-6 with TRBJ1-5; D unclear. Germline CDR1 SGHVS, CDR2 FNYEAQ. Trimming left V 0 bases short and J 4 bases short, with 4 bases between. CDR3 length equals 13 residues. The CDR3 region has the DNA TGTGCCAGCAGCTTAGCGGAAAATCAGCCCCAGCATTTT. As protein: CASSLAENQPQHF.

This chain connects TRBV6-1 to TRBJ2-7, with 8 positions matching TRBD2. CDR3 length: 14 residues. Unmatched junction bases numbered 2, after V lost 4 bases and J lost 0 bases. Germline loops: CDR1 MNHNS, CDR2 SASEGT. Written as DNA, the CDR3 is TGTGCCAGCAGTGGGACTAGCTTCTCCTACGAGCAGTACTTC. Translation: CASSGTSFSYEQYF.

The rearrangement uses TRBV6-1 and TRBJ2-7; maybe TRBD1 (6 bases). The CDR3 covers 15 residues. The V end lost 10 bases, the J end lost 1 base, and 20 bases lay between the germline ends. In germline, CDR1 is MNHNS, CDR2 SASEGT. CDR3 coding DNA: TGTGCCACCAACCGAGGGCAGGGGATGTCCTACGAGCAGTACTTC. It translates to CATNRGQGMSYEQYF.

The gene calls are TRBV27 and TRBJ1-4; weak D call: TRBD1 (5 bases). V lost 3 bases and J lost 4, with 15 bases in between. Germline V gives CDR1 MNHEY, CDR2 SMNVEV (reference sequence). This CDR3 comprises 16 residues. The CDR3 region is CASSFGRGRGNEKLFF. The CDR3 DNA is TGTGCCAGCAGTTTTGGTAGGGGCCGGGGTAATGAAAAACTGTTTTTT.

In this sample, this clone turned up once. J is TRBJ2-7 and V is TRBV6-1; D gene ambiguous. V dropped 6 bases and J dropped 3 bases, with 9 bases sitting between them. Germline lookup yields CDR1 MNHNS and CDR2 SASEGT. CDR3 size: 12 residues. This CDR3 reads CASSPGHYEQYF. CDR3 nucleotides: TGTGCCAGCAGCCCCGGCCACTACGAGCAGTACTTC.

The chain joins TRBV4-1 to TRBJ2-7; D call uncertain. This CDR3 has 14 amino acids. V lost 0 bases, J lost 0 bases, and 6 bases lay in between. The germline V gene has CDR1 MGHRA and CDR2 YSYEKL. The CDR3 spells CASSQEPYSYEQYF. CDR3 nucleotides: TGCGCCAGCAGCCAAGAGCCCTACTCCTACGAGCAGTACTTC.

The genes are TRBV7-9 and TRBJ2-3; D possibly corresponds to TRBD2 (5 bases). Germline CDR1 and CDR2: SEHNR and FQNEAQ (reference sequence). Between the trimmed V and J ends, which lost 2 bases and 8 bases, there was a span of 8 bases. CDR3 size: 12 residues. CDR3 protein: CASSLTAGTQYF. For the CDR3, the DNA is TGTGCCAGCAGCTTAACCGCGGGTACGCAGTATTTT.

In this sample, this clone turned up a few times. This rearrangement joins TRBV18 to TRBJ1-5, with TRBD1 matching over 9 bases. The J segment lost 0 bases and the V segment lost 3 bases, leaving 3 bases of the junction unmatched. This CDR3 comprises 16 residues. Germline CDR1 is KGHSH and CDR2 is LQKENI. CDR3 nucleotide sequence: TGTGCCAGCTCACCGGGACAGGGCAATAGCAATCAGCCCCAGCATTTT. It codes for CASSPGQGNSNQPQHF.

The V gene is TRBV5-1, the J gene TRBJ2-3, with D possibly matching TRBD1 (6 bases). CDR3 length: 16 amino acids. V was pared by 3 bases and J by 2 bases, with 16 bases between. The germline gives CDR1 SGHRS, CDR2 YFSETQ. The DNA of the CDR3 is TGCGCCAGCAGCTCACGACAGGTCCCAGTCACAGATACGCAGTATTTT. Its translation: CASSSRQVPVTDTQYF.

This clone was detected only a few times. The CDR3 nucleotides are TGTGCCTGGAGCCTAGTCCAGGGAGGTCAGCCCCAGCATTTT. Protein sequence: CAWSLVQGGQPQHF. The chain uses TRBV30 and TRBJ1-5; D may be TRBD1 (5 bases). V dropped 3 bases and J dropped 6 bases, with 15 bases sitting between them. The CDR3 sequence is 14 residues long. Germline CDR1 and CDR2: GTSNPN and SVGIG (reference sequence).

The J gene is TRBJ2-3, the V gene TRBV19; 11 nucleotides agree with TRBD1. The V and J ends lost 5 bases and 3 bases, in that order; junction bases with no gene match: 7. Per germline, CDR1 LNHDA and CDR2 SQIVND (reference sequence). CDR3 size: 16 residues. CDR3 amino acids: CASSPYRDRGTDTQYF. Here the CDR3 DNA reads TGTGCCAGTAGTCCGTACCGGGACAGGGGGACAGATACGCAGTATTTT.

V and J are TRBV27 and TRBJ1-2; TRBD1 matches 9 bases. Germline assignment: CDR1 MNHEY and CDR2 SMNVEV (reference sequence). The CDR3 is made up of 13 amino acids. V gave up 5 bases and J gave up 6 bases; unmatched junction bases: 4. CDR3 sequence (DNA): TGTGCCAGCAGTCCCTGGACAGGGGATGGCTACACCTTC. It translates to CASSPWTGDGYTF.

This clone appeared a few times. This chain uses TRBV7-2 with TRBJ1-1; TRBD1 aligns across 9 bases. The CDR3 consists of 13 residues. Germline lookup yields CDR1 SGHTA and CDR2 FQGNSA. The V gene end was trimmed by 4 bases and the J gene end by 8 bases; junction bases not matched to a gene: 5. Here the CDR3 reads CASSWTGDGEAFF. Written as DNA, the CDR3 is TGTGCCAGCAGCTGGACAGGGGACGGGGAAGCTTTCTTT.

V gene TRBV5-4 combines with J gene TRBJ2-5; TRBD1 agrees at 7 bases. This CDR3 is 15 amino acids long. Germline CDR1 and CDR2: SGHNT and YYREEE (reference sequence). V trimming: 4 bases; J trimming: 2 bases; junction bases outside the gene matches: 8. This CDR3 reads CASSLTGAGQETQYF. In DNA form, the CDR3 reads TGTGCCAGCAGCCTTACAGGGGCCGGTCAAGAGACCCAGTACTTC.

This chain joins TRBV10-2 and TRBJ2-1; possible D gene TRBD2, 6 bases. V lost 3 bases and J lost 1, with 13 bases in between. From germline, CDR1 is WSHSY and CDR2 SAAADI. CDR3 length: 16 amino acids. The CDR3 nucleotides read TGCGCCAGCAGTGACCTGGCGGGGAAATCCTACAATGAGCAGTTCTTC. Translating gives CASSDLAGKSYNEQFF.

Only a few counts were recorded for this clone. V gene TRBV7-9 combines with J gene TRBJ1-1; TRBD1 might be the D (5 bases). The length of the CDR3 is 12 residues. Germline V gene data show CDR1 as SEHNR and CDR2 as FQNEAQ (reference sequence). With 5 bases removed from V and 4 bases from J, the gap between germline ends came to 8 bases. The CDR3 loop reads CASSKGSTEAFF. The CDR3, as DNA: TGTGCCAGCAGCAAGGGGAGCACTGAAGCTTTCTTT.

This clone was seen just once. The CDR3 DNA sequence: TGTGCCAGCAGCTTAGTGCACCCCGGGGCCAACGTCCTGACTTTC. Translated, it gives CASSLVHPGANVLTF. This sequence joins TRBV7-2 and TRBJ2-6, with D uncertain. V was shortened by 1 base and J by 4 bases, with 8 bases between the two germline ends. This CDR3 has 15 amino acids. Looked up from germline, CDR1 is SGHTA and CDR2 is FQGNSA.

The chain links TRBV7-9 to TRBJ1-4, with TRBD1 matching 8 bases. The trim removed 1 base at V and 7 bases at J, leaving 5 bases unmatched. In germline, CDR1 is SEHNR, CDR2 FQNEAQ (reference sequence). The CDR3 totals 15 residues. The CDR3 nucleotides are TGTGCCAGCAGCTTAGGGGACAGGCGGGGTGAAAAACTGTTTTTT. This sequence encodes CASSLGDRRGEKLFF.

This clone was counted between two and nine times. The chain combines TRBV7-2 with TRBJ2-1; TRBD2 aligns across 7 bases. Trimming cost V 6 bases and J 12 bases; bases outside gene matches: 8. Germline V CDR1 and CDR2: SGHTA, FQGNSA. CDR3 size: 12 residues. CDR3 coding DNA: TGTGCCAGCAGACCCCAGCGGGGCCCGCAGTTCTTC. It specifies CASRPQRGPQFF.

The CDR3, as DNA: TGTGCCAGCAGCCCTCAGGAGGGCTCGAACACTGAAGCTTTCTTT. It specifies CASSPQEGSNTEAFF. This chain uses TRBV5-6 with TRBJ1-1, with D hard to call. Trimming cost V 4 bases and J 1 base, with 14 bases left between them. This CDR3 is built from 15 residues. Germline CDR1 SGHDT, CDR2 YYEEEE.